Here is one T cell receptor beta chain with its context. Trimming took off 2 bases at V and 4 bases at J, with 8 bases between the two ends. The V gene's germline CDR1 is LNHDA and CDR2 SQIVND (reference sequence). The CDR3 loop spans 13 amino acids. This sample was taken from a study of blood T cell repertoires in COVID-19. Study-level background: COVID-19 samples, acute and convalescent, were from the United States, Italy and Spain. T cells, B-cell-depleted T cells, or PBMCs supplied cDNA or gDNA.

Methods used by the authors: Estimates of nucleated cell counts were drawn from the amplification of reference gene primers. TCRdb's table, derived via immunoSEQ multiplex PCR, lists solely in-frame clones and lacks some. V and J calls and clone size follow that table, whereas D and trimming were derived from the DNA. The sample contains 100,000 to 130,000 clones, 75% to 95% of which appear only once. This receptor was identified in a woman in her thirties with acute or convalescent COVID-19. The sequencing input was peripheral blood. This chain joins TRBV19 and TRBJ1-1; D perhaps matches TRBD1 (6 bases). As DNA, the CDR3 is TGTGCCAGTAGTATACAGGGGTCCACTGAAGCTTTCTTT. Its protein product is CASSIQGSTEAFF.